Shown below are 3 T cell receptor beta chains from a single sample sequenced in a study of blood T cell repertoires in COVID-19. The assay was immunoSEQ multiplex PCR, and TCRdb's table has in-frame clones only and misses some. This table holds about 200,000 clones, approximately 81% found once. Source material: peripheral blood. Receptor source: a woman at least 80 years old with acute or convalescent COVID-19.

The CDR3 nucleotides read TGTGCCAGCAGTTACTCGCGGCCAGGGCTCAATCAGCCCCAGCATTTT. It is translated as CASSYSRPGLNQPQHF. The chain uses TRBV6-5 and TRBJ1-5; TRBD1 is a possible D gene (5 bases). V lost 0 bases to trimming and J lost 3 bases, with 12 bases between them. Germline V gives CDR1 MNHEY, CDR2 SVGAGI. The CDR3 contains 16 residues.

This CDR3 is CASSLSTGGPYTQYF. In DNA, the CDR3 is TGTGCCAGCAGCTTATCTACGGGAGGGCCGTATACGCAGTATTTT. The chain uses TRBV7-8 and TRBJ2-3; 8 nucleotides line up with TRBD2. The CDR3 spans 15 residues. With 2 bases clipped from V and 7 bases from J, the junction kept 8 bases outside the gene matches. Germline V gene data show CDR1 as SGHVS and CDR2 as FQNEAQ. The full variable domain, in which reference TRBV7-8 and TRBJ2-3 provide the parts outside the CDR3, is GAGVSQSPRYKVAKRGQDVALRCDPISGHVSLFWYQQALGQGPEFLTYFQNEAQLDKSGLPSDRFFAERPEGSVSTLKIQRTQQEDSAVYLCASSLSTGGPYTQYFGPGTRLTVL.

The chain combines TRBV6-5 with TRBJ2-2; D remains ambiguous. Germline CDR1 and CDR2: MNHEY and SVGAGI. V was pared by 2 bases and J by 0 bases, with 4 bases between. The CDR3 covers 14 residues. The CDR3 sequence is CASSYTTNTGELFF. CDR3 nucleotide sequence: TGTGCCAGCAGTTACACTACGAACACCGGGGAGCTGTTTTTT.